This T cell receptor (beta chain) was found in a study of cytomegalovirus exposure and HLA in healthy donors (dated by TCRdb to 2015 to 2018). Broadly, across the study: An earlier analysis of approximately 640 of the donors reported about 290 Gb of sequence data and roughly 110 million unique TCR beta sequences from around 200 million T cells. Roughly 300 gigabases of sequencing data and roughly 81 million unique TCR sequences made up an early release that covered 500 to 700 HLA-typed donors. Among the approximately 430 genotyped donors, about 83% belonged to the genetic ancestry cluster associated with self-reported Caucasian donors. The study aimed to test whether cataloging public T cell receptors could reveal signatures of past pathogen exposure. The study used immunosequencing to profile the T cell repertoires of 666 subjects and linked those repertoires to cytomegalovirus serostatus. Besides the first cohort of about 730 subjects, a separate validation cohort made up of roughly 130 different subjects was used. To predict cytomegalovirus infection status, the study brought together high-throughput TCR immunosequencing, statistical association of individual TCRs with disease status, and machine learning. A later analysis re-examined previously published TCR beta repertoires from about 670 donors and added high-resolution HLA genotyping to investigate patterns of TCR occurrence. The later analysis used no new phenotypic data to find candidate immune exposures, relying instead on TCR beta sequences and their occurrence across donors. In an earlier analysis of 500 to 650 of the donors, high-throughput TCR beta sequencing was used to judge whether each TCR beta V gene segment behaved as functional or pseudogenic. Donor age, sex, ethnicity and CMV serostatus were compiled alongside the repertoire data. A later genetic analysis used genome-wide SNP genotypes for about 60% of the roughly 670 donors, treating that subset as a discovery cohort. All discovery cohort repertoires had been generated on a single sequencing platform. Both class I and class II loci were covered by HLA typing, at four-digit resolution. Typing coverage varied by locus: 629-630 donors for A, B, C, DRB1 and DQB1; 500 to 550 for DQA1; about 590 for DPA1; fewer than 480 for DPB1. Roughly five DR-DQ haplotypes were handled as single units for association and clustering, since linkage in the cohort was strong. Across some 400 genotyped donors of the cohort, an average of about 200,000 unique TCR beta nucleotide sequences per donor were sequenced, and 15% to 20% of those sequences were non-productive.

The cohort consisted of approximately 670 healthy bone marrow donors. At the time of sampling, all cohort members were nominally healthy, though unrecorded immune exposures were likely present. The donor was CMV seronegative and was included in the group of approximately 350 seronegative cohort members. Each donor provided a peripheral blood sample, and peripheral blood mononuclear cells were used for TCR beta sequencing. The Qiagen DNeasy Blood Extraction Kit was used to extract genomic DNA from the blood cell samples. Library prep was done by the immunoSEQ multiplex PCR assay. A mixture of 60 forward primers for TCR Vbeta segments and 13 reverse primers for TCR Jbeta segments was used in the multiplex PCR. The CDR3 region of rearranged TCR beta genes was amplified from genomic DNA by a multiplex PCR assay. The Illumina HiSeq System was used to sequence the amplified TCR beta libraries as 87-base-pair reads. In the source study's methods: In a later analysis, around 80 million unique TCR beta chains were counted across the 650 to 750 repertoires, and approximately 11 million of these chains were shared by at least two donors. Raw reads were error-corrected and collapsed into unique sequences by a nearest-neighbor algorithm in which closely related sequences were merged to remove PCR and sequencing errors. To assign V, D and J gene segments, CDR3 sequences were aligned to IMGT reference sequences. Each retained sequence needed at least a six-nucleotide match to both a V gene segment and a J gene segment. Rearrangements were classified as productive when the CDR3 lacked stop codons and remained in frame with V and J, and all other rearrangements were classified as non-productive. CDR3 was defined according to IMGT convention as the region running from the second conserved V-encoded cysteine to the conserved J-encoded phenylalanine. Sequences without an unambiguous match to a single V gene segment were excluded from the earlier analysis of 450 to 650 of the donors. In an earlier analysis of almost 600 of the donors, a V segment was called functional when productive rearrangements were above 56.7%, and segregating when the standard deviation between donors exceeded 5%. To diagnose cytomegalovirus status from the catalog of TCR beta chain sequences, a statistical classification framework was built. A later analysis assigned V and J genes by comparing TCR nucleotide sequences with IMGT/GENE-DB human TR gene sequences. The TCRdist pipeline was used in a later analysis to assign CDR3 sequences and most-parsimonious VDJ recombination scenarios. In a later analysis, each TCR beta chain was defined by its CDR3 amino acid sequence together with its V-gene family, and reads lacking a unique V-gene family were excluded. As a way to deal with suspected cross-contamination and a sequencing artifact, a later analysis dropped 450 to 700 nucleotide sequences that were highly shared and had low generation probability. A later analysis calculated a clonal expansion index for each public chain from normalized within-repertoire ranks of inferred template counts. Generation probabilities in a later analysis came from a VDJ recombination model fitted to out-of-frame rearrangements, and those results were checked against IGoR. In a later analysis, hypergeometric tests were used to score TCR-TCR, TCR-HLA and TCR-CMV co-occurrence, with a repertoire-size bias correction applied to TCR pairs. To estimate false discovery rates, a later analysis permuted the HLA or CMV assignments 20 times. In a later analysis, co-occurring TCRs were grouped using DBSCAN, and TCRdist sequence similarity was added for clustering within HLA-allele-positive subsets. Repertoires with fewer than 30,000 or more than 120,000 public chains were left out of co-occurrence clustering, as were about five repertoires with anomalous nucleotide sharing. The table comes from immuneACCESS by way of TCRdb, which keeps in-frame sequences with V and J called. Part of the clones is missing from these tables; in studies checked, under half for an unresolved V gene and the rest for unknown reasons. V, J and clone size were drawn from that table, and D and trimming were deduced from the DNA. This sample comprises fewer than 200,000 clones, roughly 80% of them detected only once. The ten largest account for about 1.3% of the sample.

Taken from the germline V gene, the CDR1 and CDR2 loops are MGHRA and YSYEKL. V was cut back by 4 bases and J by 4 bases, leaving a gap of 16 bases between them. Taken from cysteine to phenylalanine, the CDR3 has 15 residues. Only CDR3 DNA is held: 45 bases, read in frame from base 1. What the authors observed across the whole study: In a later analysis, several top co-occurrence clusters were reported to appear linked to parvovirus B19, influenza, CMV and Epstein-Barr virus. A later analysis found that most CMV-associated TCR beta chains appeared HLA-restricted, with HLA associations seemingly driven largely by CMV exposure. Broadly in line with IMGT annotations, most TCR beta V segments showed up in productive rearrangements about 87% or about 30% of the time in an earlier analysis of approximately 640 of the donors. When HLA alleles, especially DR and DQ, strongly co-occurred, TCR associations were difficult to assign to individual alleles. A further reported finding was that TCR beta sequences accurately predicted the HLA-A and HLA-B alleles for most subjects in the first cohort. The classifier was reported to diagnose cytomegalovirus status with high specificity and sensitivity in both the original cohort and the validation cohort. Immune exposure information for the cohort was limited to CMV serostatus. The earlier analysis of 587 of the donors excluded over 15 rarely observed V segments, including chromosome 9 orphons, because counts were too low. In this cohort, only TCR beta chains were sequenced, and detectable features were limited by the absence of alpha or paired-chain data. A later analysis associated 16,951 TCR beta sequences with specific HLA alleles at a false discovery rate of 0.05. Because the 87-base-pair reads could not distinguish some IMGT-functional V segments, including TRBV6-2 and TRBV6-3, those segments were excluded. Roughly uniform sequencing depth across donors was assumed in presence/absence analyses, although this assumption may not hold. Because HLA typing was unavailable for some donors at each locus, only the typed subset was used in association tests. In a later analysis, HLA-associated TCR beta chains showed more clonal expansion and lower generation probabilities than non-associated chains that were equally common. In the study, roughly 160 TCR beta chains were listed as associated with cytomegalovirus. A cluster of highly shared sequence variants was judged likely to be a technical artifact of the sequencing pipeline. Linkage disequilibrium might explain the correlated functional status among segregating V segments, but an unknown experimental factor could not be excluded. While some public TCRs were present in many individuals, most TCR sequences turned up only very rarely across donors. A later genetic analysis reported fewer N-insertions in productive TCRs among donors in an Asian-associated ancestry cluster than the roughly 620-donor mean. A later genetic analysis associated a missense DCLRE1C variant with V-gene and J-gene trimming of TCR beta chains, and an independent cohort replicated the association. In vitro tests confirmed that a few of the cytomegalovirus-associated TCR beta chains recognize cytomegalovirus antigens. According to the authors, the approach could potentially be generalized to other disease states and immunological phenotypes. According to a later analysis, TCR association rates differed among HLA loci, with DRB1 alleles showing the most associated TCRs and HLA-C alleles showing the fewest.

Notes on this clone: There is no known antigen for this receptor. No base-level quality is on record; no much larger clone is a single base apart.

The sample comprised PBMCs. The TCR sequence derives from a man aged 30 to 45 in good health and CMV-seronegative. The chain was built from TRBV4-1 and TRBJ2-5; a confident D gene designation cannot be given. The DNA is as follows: TGCGCCAGCAGCCCGTCCCCTAGTTTTGGAGAGACCCAGTACTTC. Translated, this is CASSPSPSFGETQYF.